These T cell receptor beta chains were read from a single sample in a study of shared clonotypes between healthy human individuals. Using immunoSEQ multiplex PCR, the repertoire was profiled, and TCRdb retains in-frame clones only, with some absent. The sample shows around 2,000,000 clones, approximately 95% of them seen only once. Sequencing input: naive CD8+ T cells sorted from blood. Receptor source: a man between 18 and 29 years old in good health. Each CDR3 is given with its conserved first and last residue. A D gene is named only where the DNA matches it firmly. Not every row has a clone size; where given, it reads once, few, many or a size class.

j_gene | v_gene | abundance | d_gene | CDR3aa | CDR3nt
TRBJ2-5 | TRBV27 | - | TRBD2 | CASSPGLAGLETQYF | TGTGCCAGCAGTCCGGGACTAGCGGGGCTAGAGACCCAGTACTTC
TRBJ2-1 | TRBV2 | - | - | CASSDAGLTYNEQFF | TGTGCCAGCAGTGACGCGGGGTTAACATACAATGAGCAGTTCTTC
TRBJ1-2 | TRBV6-5 | - | - | CASSYSPSPLYGYTF | TGTGCCAGCAGTTACTCTCCCAGCCCCCTTTATGGCTACACCTTC
TRBJ2-3 | TRBV30 | - | TRBD2 | CAWSVGGGGTDTQYF | TGTGCCTGGAGTGTCGGCGGGGGGGGCACAGATACGCAGTATTTT
TRBJ1-3 | TRBV11-2 | - | TRBD1 | CASSSPQGASGNTIYF | TGTGCCAGCAGCTCGCCCCAGGGGGCCTCTGGAAACACCATATATTTT
TRBJ1-6 | TRBV6-1 | - | - | CASRGKGLYNSPLHF | TGTGCCAGCAGAGGAAAGGGTTTGTATAATTCACCCCTCCACTTT
TRBJ2-7 | TRBV4-1 | - | TRBD1 | CASSQVWGETGVSYEQYF | TGCGCCAGCAGCCAAGTTTGGGGCGAGACAGGGGTATCCTACGAGCAGTACTTC
TRBJ2-1 | TRBV4-3 | - | TRBD2 | CASSQHLGTSGENEQFF | TGCGCCAGCAGCCAACACCTCGGGACTAGCGGAGAGAATGAGCAGTTCTTC
TRBJ2-1 | TRBV5-1 | - | TRBD2 | CASSLALAGEFNEQFF | TGCGCCAGCAGCTTGGCGCTAGCGGGAGAATTCAATGAGCAGTTCTTC
TRBJ2-1 | TRBV7-6 | - | - | CASSLEASTDEQFF | TGTGCCAGCAGCTTAGAGGCTAGCACAGATGAGCAGTTCTTC
TRBJ1-1 | TRBV15 | - | TRBD1 | CATSRTRQGIEAFF | TGTGCCACCAGCAGAACCCGACAGGGGATTGAAGCTTTCTTT
TRBJ2-1 | TRBV27 | - | - | CASSFSGRTNEQFF | TGTGCCAGCAGTTTCTCGGGGAGGACCAATGAGCAGTTCTTC
TRBJ1-1 | TRBV9 | - | - | CASSAGDSGNTEAFF | TGTGCCAGCAGCGCGGGCGACAGCGGGAACACTGAAGCTTTCTTT
TRBJ1-5 | TRBV28 | - | TRBD1 | CASSARQGATQPQHF | TGTGCCAGCAGTGCTCGACAGGGGGCGACTCAGCCCCAGCATTTT
TRBJ1-3 | TRBV6-5 | few | - | CASSYSPGFSGNTIYF | TGTGCCAGCAGTTACTCACCAGGGTTCTCTGGAAACACCATATATTTT
TRBJ2-7 | TRBV15 | - | - | CATSRGGVGYEQYF | TGTGCCACCAGCAGAGGAGGGGTCGGTTACGAGCAGTACTTC
TRBJ2-3 | TRBV19 | - | - | CASTQTATSTDTQYF | TGTGCCAGTACCCAGACAGCTACTAGCACAGATACGCAGTATTTT
TRBJ2-2 | TRBV6-5 | - | - | CRSGELFF | TGTAGGTCCGGGGAGCTGTTTTTT
TRBJ2-1 | TRBV6-1 | - | TRBD1 | CASTDRGFDEQFF | TGTGCCAGCACAGACAGGGGGTTCGATGAGCAGTTCTTC
TRBJ1-1 | TRBV2 | once | TRBD1 | CASSLGQGAGTNTEAFF | TGTGCCAGCAGCCTGGGGCAGGGGGCAGGGACGAACACTGAAGCTTTCTTT
TRBJ1-1 | TRBV28 | - | TRBD1 | CASSETGGFWNTEAFF | TGTGCCAGCAGTGAAACAGGGGGCTTTTGGAACACTGAAGCTTTCTTT
TRBJ1-2 | TRBV7-9 | - | - | CASSLAPPGGYTF | TGTGCCAGCAGCTTAGCCCCCCCTGGAGGCTACACCTTC
TRBJ2-5 | TRBV20-1 | - | - | CSARAQETQYF | TGCAGTGCTAGAGCACAAGAGACCCAGTACTTC
TRBJ2-5 | TRBV9 | - | - | CASSLRDPETQYF | TGTGCCAGCAGCCTCAGGGACCCAGAGACCCAGTACTTC
TRBJ2-7 | TRBV27 | - | TRBD2 | CASSLTSGRAYEQYF | TGTGCCAGCAGTTTAACGAGCGGGAGGGCCTACGAGCAGTACTTC
TRBJ2-7 | TRBV5-1 | - | - | CASSLGSGGTYEQYF | TGCGCCAGCAGCTTGGGTAGCGGCGGTACATACGAGCAGTACTTC
TRBJ1-5 | TRBV19 | - | - | CASRQYSNQPQHF | TGTGCCAGTAGACAGTATAGCAATCAGCCCCAGCATTTT
TRBJ2-1 | TRBV9 | - | - | CASSVASHNEQFF | TGTGCCAGCAGCGTAGCTTCACACAATGAGCAGTTCTTC
TRBJ2-5 | TRBV7-6 | once | TRBD2 | CASSLPASGRQETQYF | TGTGCCAGCAGCTTACCGGCTAGCGGGAGACAAGAGACCCAGTACTTC
TRBJ2-1 | TRBV7-8 | - | - | CASSLAGEEQFF | TGTGCCAGCAGCCTAGCCGGGGAAGAGCAGTTCTTC
TRBJ1-2 | TRBV19 | - | - | CATSPAGEDYGYTF | TGTGCCACTTCCCCCGCGGGGGAGGACTATGGCTACACCTTC
TRBJ2-7 | TRBV28 | - | TRBD1 | CASSQNWDRGEYEQYF | TGTGCCAGCAGTCAGAATTGGGACAGGGGGGAGTACGAGCAGTACTTC
TRBJ2-7 | TRBV13 | - | TRBD1 | CASSSGQVPYEQYF | TGTGCCAGCAGCTCCGGACAGGTTCCCTACGAGCAGTACTTC
TRBJ1-2 | TRBV19 | - | - | CASSPLGAYNGYTF | TGTGCCAGCTCTCCCCTCGGCGCCTACAATGGCTACACCTTC
TRBJ1-1 | TRBV9 | - | TRBD1 | CASSANPGGTEAFF | TGTGCCAGCAGCGCGAACCCAGGGGGGACTGAAGCTTTCTTT
TRBJ2-3 | TRBV7-9 | - | TRBD1 | CASSSWGQGPDTQYF | TGTGCCAGCAGCTCCTGGGGACAGGGGCCAGATACGCAGTATTTT
TRBJ1-2 | TRBV9 | - | - | CASSAAGGANYGYTF | TGTGCCAGCAGCGCCGCGGGAGGAGCTAACTATGGCTACACCTTC
TRBJ2-5 | TRBV28 | - | TRBD1 | CASTLAQGVEQETQYF | TGTGCCAGCACCCTAGCACAGGGGGTAGAACAAGAGACCCAGTACTTC
TRBJ2-7 | TRBV9 | - | - | CASSGGDYEQYF | TGTGCCAGCAGCGGCGGAGACTACGAGCAGTACTTC
TRBJ1-4 | TRBV4-2 | once | - | CASSQEPPVSSLNEKLFF | TGTGCCAGCAGCCAAGAACCACCGGTATCATCCCTCAATGAAAAACTGTTTTTT
TRBJ2-1 | TRBV4-1 | - | TRBD2 | CASSLSGRSYNEQFF | TGCGCCAGCAGCCTGAGCGGGAGAAGCTACAATGAGCAGTTCTTC
TRBJ1-1 | TRBV7-6 | - | - | CASSSGGNTEAFF | TGTGCCAGCAGCTCCGGGGGTAACACTGAAGCTTTCTTT
TRBJ2-1 | TRBV7-2 | - | - | CASSPGVYVDEQFF | TGTGCCAGCAGCCCTGGGGTCTATGTGGATGAGCAGTTCTTC
TRBJ2-3 | TRBV28 | - | - | CASSRGENTQYF | TGTGCCAGCAGTCGCGGGGAAAATACGCAGTATTTT
TRBJ1-1 | TRBV5-6 | - | TRBD1 | CASSPFGQGHTEAFF | TGTGCCAGCAGCCCCTTCGGACAGGGGCACACTGAAGCTTTCTTT
TRBJ2-7 | TRBV6-1 | - | - | CASSEALQGPTYEQYF | TGTGCCAGCAGTGAAGCGCTTCAGGGGCCAACCTACGAGCAGTACTTC
TRBJ1-2 | TRBV27 | - | - | CASSLWALSPNGYTF | TGTGCCAGCAGTTTATGGGCCCTTAGTCCGAATGGCTACACCTTC
TRBJ2-5 | TRBV7-9 | once | - | CASTLLGTEETQYF | TGTGCCAGCACCCTCCTCGGGACTGAAGAGACCCAGTACTTC
TRBJ2-5 | TRBV2 | - | - | CASSGTDVEGQEETQYF | TGTGCCAGCAGCGGCACGGATGTGGAGGGCCAAGAGGAGACCCAGTACTTC
TRBJ1-1 | TRBV6-5 | once | - | CASSYSARSGLEAFF | TGTGCCAGCAGTTACTCGGCCAGGTCGGGTCTTGAAGCTTTCTTT
TRBJ2-7 | TRBV7-9 | - | TRBD1 | CASDRGYEQYF | TGTGCCAGTGACAGGGGGTACGAGCAGTACTTC
TRBJ2-7 | TRBV2 | - | - | CASSSGTSYEQYF | TGTGCCAGCAGTTCCGGGACCTCCTACGAGCAGTACTTC
TRBJ2-7 | TRBV6-5 | few | TRBD1 | CATSGQGAGEQYF | TGTGCAACATCGGGACAGGGGGCGGGCGAGCAGTACTTC
TRBJ2-7 | TRBV11-2 | - | - | CASFPAGWEESYEQYF | TGTGCCAGCTTCCCGGCTGGGTGGGAAGAATCCTACGAGCAGTACTTC
TRBJ2-1 | TRBV5-1 | - | TRBD2 | CASSFAAGGYHNEQFF | TGCGCCAGCAGCTTCGCTGCGGGGGGGTACCACAATGAGCAGTTCTTC
TRBJ2-1 | TRBV11-2 | - | TRBD2 | CASSHPRSGSTYNEQFF | TGTGCCAGCAGCCATCCTAGAAGCGGGAGTACCTACAATGAGCAGTTCTTC
TRBJ1-6 | TRBV5-6 | - | - | CASSPANGEISYNSPLHF | TGTGCCAGCAGCCCGGCTAATGGGGAAATTTCCTATAATTCACCCCTCCACTTT
TRBJ2-1 | TRBV5-4 | - | - | CASSLIIDRDEQFF | TGTGCCAGCAGCTTAATAATCGATAGGGATGAGCAGTTCTTC
TRBJ1-1 | TRBV30 | - | TRBD1 | CAWSGAGQGPGAFF | TGTGCCTGGAGTGGTGCGGGACAGGGGCCCGGAGCTTTCTTT
TRBJ1-6 | TRBV28 | few | - | CASNLGYSPLHF | TGTGCCAGCAATCTAGGCTACTCACCCCTCCACTTT